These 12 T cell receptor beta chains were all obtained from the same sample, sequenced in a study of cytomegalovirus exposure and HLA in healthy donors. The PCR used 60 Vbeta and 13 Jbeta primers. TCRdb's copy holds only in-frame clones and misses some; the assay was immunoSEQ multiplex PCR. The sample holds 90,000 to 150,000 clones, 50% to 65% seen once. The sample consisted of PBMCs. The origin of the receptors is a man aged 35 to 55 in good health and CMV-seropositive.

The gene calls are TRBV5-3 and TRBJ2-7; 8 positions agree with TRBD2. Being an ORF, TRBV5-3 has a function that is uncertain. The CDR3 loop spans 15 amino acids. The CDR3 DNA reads TGTGCAGCCATAGGCGCGGGGGGCCGCTCCTACGAGCAGTACTTC. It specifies CAAIGAGGRSYEQYF.

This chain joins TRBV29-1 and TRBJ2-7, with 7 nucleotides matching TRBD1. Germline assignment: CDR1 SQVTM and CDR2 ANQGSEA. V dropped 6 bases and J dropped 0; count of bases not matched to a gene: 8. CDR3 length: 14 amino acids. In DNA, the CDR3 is TGCAGCGTCGAGGAGGACAGGAGCTCCTACGAGCAGTACTTC. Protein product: CSVEEDRSSYEQYF.

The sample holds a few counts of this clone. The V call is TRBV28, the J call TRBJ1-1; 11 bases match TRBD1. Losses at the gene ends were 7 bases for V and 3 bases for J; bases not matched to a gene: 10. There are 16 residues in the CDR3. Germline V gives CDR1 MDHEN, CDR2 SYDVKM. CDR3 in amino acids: CASTLGGTGGYTEAFF. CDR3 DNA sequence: TGTGCCAGCACCCTCGGGGGGACAGGGGGATACACTGAAGCTTTCTTT. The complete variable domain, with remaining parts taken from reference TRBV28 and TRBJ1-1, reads DVKVTQSSRYLVKRTGEKVFLECVQDMDHENMFWYRQDPGLGLRLIYFSYDVKMKEKGDIPEGYSVSREKKERFSLILESASTNQTSMYLCASTLGGTGGYTEAFFGQGTRLTVV.

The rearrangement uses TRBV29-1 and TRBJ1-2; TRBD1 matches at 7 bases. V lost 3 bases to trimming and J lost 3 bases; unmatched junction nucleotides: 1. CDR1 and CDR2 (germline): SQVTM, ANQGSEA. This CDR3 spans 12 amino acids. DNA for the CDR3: TGCAGCGTTGACGGGACAGACTATGGCTACACCTTC. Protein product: CSVDGTDYGYTF.

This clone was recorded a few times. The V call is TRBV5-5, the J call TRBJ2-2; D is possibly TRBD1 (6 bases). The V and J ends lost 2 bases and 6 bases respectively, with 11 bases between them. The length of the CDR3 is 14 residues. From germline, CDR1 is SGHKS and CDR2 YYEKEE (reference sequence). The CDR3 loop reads CASSLQGPPGELFF. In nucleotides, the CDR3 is TGTGCCAGCAGCTTACAGGGTCCGCCCGGGGAGCTGTTTTTT.

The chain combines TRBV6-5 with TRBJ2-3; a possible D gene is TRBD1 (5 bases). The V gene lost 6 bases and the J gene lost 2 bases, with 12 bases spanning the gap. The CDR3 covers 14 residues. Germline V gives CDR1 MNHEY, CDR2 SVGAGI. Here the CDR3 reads CASSLRTHTDTQYF. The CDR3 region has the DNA TGTGCCAGCAGCCTCCGGACACACACAGATACGCAGTATTTT.

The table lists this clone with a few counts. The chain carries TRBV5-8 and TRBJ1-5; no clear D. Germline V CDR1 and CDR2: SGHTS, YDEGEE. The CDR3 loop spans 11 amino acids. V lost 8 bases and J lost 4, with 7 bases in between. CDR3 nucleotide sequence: TGTGCCAGTAAAATTAATCAGCCCCAGCATTTT. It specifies CASKINQPQHF.

CDR3: CSALRDTNTEAFF. The CDR3 coding sequence is TGCAGCGCCCTGCGGGATACGAACACTGAAGCTTTCTTT. The genes are TRBV29-1 and TRBJ1-1; D is unclear. CDR1 and CDR2 from the germline V gene are SQVTM and ANQGSEA. V lost 7 bases and J lost 1, with 13 bases in between. The CDR3 is 13 amino acids.

The CDR3 bases are TGTGCCAGCAACTCGGGACAGGGTAGGTCAGAGCAGTACTTC. It encodes CASNSGQGRSEQYF. The V call is TRBV28, the J call TRBJ2-7; 9 bases are shared with TRBD1. The germline CDR1 and CDR2 sequences are MDHEN and SYDVKM. This CDR3 spans 14 amino acids. The trim removed 7 bases at V and 7 bases at J, leaving 11 bases unmatched.

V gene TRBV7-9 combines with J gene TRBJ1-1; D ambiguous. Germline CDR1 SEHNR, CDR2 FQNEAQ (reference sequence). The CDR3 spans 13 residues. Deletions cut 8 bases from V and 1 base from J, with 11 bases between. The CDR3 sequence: CASSPRGNTEAFF. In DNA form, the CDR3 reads TGTGCCAGCTCCCCACGGGGGAACACTGAAGCTTTCTTT. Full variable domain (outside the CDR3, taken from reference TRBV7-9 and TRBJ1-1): DTGVSQNPRHKITKRGQNVTFRCDPISEHNRLYWYRQTLGQGPEFLTYFQNEAQLEKSRLLSDRFSAERPKGSFSTLEIQRTEQGDSAMYLCASSPRGNTEAFFGQGTRLTVV.

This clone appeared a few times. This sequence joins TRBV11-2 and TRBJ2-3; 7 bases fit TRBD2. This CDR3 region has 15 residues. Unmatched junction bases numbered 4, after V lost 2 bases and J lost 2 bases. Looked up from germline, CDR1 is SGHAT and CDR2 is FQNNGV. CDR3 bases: TGTGCCAGCAGCTTATCGCGGGAGAACACAGATACGCAGTATTTT. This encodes CASSLSRENTDTQYF.

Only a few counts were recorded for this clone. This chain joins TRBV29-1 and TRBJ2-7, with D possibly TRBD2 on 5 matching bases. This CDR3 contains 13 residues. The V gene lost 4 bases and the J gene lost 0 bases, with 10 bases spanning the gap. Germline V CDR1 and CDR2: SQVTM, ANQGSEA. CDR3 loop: CSVADLSSYEQYF. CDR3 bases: TGCAGCGTTGCGGACTTAAGCTCCTACGAGCAGTACTTC.